The sequence of this T cell receptor beta chain was determined in a study of CD8 T cells in Susac syndrome. Reverse transcription of about 0.5 to 1 ug RNA used random hexamers. TCRdb fed the immunoSEQ multiplex PCR reads into MiXCR, producing one record per CDR3 protein. Of 110,000 or so distinct CDR3 sequences listed, 93% were seen once; the top ten hold 0.085% to 0.095%. Germline values: CDR1 SGHDN, CDR2 FVKESK. V shed 4 bases, J shed 7 bases, and the junction held 9 bases outside the gene matches. The CDR3 length is 15 residues. Study-wide findings and caveats: In its TCR sequencing and HLA analysis, the study acknowledged that the number of individuals was relatively small.

Worth noting for this clonotype: What it recognizes is unknown.

The multiple sclerosis controls were treatment-naive patients affected by stable or active relapsing-remitting disease. Isolation of CD8+ and CD4+ T cells was performed negatively, whereas enrichment of TEMRA cells was done by FACS. The chain is built from TRBV14 and TRBJ2-7, with TRBD1 matching over 11 bases. This receptor was identified in a human donor with multiple sclerosis. The source material was CD4+ T cells from PBMCs. Here the CDR3 reads CASSRWDRGKEEQYF. The CDR3 nucleotides read TGTGCCAGCAGCCGGTGGGACAGGGGGAAGGAAGAGCAGTACTTC.